Listed below are T cell receptor beta chains from one sample, sequenced in a study of T cells in Graves' hyperthyroidism and ophthalmopathy. TCRdb re-called the multiplex PCR reads with MiXCR, one entry per CDR3 protein. The data show around 300,000 distinct CDR3 sequences, around 20% seen once. The specimen was blood. These receptors all come from a young man with Graves' ophthalmopathy. Each CDR3 is given with its conserved first and last residue.

TRBV11-1 CASSSNENTIYF
TRBV27 CASSLSGSNQPQHF
TRBV4-1 CASSQGGASYEQYF
TRBV7-2 CASSPPGVGQYF
TRBV20-1 CSASRPGTGGETQYF
TRBV30 CAWSVQAYEQYF
TRBV28 CASSPSIMNYGYTF
TRBV29-1 CSVDGGQGEKLFF
TRBV30 CAWRRTGGTEAFF
TRBV13 CASSLQDRVKYF
TRBV10-3 CAISSVTGGNEQFF
TRBV6-1 CASRTDRQETQYF
TRBV10-3 CAISGKQGGGDTQYF
TRBV7-9 CASSPSGQDTNYGYTF
TRBV9 CASSVRGIDTQYF
TRBV19 CASTRVGRASTEAFF
TRBV5-1 CASSSDRLAETSTDTQYF
TRBV28 CASSGPHRNYEQYF
TRBV4-1 CASSQESLAYEQYF
TRBV28 CASSTGGAGDRDTQYF
TRBV7-9 CASSFPFDRVETQYF
TRBV14 CASSQDRGRLTYNEQFF
TRBV7-9 CASSSQGREQYF